The subject of this entry is one T cell receptor beta chain. Enrolment of Seattle patients took place during active infection, and they were followed longitudinally. Germline loops: CDR1 KGHDR, CDR2 SFDVKD. Between the trimmed V and J ends, which lost 10 bases and 10 bases, there was a span of 15 bases. CDR3 length equals 12 residues. The source of the sample is a study of blood T cell repertoires in COVID-19. Study summary: Sites across the United States, Italy and Spain contributed samples from acute and convalescent COVID-19.

Original analysis: Quantification of nucleated cells was approximated via reference gene primer amplification. TCRdb's table, derived via immunoSEQ multiplex PCR, lists solely in-frame clones and lacks some. Clone size and the V and J calls come from that table; the DNA yielded D and trimming. The table records approximately 400,000 clones, 88% of them present only once. The receptor was isolated from a woman in her 50s with COVID-19, enrolled during active disease. V is TRBV24-1 and J is TRBJ1-4; no definite D call. The sequenced sample was peripheral blood. CDR3 sequence (DNA): TGTGCCACAAGCGAGGCCCGGGGAAAACTGTTTTTT. As protein: CATSEARGKLFF.